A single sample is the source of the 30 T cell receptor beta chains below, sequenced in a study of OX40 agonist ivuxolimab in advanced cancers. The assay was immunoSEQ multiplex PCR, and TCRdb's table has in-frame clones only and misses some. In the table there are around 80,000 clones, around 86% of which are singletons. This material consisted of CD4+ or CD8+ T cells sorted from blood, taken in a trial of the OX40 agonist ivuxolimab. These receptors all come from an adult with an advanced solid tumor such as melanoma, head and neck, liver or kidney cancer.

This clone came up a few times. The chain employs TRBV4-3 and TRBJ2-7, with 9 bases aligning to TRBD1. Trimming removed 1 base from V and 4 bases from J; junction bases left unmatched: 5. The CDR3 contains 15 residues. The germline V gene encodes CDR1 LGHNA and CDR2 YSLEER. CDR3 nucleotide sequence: TGCGCCAGCAGCCAAGTGGGGACAGGGAGGTACGAGCAGTACTTC. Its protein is CASSQVGTGRYEQYF.

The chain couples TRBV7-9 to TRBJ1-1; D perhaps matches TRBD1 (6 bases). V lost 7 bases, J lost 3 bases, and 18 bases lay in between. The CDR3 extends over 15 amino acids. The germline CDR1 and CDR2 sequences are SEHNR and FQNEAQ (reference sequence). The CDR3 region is CASTHGGAQDTEAFF. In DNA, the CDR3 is TGTGCCAGCACCCATGGGGGGGCGCAGGACACTGAAGCTTTCTTT.

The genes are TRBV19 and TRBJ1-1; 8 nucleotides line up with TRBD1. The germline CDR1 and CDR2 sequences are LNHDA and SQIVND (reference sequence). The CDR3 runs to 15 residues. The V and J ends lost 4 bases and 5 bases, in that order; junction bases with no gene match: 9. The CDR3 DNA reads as TGTGCCAGTAGTACCTCGACAGGGGCGGGTACTGAAGCTTTCTTT. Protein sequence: CASSTSTGAGTEAFF. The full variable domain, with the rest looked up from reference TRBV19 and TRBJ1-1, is DGGITQSPKYLFRKEGQNVTLSCEQNLNHDAMYWYRQDPGQGLRLIYYSQIVNDFQKGDIAEGYSVSREKKESFPLTVTSAQKNPTAFYLCASSTSTGAGTEAFFGQGTRLTVV.

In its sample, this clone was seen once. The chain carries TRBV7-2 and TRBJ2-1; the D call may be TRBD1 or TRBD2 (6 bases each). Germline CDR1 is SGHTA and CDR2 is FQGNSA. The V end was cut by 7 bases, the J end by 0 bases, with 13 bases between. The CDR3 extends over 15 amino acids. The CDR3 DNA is TGTGCCAGCACCCCCACGGGGGCCTCCTACAATGAGCAGTTCTTC. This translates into CASTPTGASYNEQFF.

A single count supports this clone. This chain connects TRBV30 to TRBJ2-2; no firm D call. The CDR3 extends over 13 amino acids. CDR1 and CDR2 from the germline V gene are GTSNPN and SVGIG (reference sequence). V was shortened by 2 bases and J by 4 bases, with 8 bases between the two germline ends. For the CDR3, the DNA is TGTGCCTGGAGTCGAGCTAGCACCGGGGAGCTGTTTTTT. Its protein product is CAWSRASTGELFF.

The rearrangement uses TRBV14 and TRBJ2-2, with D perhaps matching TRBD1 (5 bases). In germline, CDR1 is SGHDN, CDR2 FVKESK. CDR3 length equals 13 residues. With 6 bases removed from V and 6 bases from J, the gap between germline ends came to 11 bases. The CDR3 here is CASRPRQSGELFF. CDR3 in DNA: TGTGCCAGCAGGCCTCGACAGTCCGGGGAGCTGTTTTTT.

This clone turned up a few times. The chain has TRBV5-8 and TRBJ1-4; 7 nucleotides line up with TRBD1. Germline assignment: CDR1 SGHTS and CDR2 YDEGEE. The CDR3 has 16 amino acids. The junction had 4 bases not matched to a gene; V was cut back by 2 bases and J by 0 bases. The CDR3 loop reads CASSFGQAATNEKLFF. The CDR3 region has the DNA TGTGCCAGCAGCTTCGGACAGGCAGCAACTAATGAAAAACTGTTTTTT.

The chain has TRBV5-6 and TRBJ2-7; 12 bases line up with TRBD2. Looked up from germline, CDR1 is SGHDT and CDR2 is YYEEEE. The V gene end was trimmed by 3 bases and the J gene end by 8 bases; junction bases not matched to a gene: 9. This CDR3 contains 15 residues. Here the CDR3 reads CASSSMTSGSWKQYF. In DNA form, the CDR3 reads TGTGCCAGCAGCTCAATGACTAGCGGGAGCTGGAAGCAGTACTTC. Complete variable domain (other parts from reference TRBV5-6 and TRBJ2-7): DAGVTQSPTHLIKTRGQQVTLRCSPKSGHDTVSWYQQALGQGPQFIFQYYEEEERQRGNFPDRFSGHQFPNYSSELNVNALLLGDSALYLCASSSMTSGSWKQYFGPGTRLTVT.

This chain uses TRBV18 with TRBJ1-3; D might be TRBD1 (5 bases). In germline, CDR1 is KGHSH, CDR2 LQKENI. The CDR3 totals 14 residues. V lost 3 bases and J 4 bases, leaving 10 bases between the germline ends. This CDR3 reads CASSPERQGNTIYF. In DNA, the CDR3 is TGTGCCAGCTCACCGGAACGACAGGGAAACACCATATATTTT.

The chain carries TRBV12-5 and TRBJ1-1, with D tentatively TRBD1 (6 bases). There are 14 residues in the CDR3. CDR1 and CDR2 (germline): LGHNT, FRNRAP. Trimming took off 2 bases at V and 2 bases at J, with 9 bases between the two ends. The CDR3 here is CASGLSGGNTEAFF. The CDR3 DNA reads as TGTGCTAGTGGTTTGAGTGGGGGCAACACTGAAGCTTTCTTT.

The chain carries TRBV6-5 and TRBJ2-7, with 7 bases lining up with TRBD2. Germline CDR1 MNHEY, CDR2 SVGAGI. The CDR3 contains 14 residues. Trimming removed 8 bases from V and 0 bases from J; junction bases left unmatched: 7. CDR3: CASQVGGSSYEQYF. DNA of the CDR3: TGTGCCAGCCAAGTGGGGGGGAGCTCCTACGAGCAGTACTTC.

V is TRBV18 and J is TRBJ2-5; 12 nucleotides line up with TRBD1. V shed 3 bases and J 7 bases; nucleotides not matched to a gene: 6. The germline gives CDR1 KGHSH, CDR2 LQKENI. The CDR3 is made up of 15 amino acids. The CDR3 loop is CASSPSGTGGATQYF. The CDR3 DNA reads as TGTGCCAGCTCACCGTCCGGGACAGGGGGCGCGACCCAGTACTTC.

DNA of the CDR3: TGTGCCAGCAGTAATAGCGGGGGGGATGAGCAGTTCTTC. As protein: CASSNSGGDEQFF. The chain employs TRBV2 and TRBJ2-1, with TRBD2 matching 11 bases. Germline assignment: CDR1 SNHLY and CDR2 FYNNEI. V gave up 5 bases and J gave up 8 bases; unmatched junction bases: 2. This CDR3 spans 13 amino acids. The variable domain in full, completed from reference TRBV2 and TRBJ2-1, reads EPEVTQTPSHQVTQMGQEVILRCVPISNHLYFYWYRQILGQKVEFLVSFYNNEISEKSEIFDDQFSVERPDGSNFTLKIRSTKLEDSAMYFCASSNSGGDEQFFGPGTRLTVL.

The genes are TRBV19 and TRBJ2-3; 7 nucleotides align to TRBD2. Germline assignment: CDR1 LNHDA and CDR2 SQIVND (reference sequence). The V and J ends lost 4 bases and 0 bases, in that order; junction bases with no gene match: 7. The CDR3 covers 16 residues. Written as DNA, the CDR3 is TGTGCCAGTAGTACCCGACTAGCTCAGAGCACAGATACGCAGTATTTT. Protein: CASSTRLAQSTDTQYF.

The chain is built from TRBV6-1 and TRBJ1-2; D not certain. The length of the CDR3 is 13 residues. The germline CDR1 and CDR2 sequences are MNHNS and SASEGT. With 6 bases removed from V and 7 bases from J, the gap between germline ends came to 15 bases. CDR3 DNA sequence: TGTGCCAGCAGCCGCCGAGAAGGGAGTGGCTACACCTTC. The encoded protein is CASSRREGSGYTF.

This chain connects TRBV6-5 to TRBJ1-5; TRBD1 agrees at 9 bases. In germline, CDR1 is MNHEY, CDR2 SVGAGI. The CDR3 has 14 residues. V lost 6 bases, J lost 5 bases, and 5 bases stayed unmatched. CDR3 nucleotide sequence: TGTGCCAGCAGAACAGGGGGCAAGGATCAGCCCCAGCATTTT. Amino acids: CASRTGGKDQPQHF.

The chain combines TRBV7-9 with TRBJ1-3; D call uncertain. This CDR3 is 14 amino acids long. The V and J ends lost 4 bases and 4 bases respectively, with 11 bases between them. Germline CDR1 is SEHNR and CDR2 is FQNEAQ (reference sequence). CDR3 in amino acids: CASSSTTAGNTIYF. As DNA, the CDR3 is TGTGCCAGCAGCTCTACTACAGCGGGAAACACCATATATTTT.

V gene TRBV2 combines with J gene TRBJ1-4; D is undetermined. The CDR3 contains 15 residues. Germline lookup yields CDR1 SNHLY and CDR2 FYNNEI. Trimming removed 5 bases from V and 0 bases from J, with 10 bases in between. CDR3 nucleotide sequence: TGTGCCAGCAGTAGGACTGTCGCAACTAATGAAAAACTGTTTTTT. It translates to CASSRTVATNEKLFF.

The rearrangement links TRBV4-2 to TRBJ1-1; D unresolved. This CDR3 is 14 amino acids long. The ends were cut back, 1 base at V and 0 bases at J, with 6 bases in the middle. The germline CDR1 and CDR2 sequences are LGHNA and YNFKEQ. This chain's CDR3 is CASSQGSMNTEAFF. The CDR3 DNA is TGTGCCAGCAGCCAAGGTAGCATGAACACTGAAGCTTTCTTT.

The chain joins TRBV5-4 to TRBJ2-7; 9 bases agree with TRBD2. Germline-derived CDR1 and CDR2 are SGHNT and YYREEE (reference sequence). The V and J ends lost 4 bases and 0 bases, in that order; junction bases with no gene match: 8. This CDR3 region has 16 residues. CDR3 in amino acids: CASSTISGRASYEQYF. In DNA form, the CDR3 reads TGTGCCAGCAGCACAATTAGCGGGAGAGCCTCCTACGAGCAGTACTTC.

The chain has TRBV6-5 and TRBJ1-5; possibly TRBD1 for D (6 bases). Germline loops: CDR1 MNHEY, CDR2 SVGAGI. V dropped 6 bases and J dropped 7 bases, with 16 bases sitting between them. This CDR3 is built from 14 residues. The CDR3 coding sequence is TGTGCCAGCAGGGCACACGGGGGCGAACAGCCCCAGCATTTT. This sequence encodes CASRAHGGEQPQHF.

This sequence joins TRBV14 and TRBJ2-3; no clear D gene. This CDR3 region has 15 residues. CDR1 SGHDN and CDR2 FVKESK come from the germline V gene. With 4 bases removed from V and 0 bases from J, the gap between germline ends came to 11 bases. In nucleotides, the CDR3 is TGTGCCAGCAGCCCCCAAGAGACTAGCACAGATACGCAGTATTTT. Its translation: CASSPQETSTDTQYF.

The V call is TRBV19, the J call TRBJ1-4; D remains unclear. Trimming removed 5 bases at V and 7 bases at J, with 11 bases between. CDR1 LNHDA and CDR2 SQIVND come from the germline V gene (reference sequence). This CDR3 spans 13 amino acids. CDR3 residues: CASSRGVGEKLFF. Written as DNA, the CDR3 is TGTGCCAGTAGTCGGGGTGTGGGTGAAAAACTGTTTTTT.

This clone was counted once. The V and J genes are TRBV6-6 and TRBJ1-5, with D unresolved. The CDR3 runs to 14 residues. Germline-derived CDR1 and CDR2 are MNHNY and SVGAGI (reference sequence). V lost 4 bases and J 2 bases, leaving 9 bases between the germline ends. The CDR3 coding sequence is TGTGCCAGCAGTTCGGGCCCGGGCAATCAGCCCCAGCATTTT. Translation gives CASSSGPGNQPQHF.

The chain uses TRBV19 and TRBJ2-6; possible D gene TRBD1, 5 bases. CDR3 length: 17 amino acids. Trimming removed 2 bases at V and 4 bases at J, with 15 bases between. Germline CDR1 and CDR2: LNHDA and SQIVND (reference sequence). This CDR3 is CASSIQGNFIGANVLTF. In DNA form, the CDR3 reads TGTGCCAGTAGTATACAGGGAAACTTTATCGGGGCCAACGTCCTGACTTTC. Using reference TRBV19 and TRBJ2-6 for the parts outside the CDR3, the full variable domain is DGGITQSPKYLFRKEGQNVTLSCEQNLNHDAMYWYRQDPGQGLRLIYYSQIVNDFQKGDIAEGYSVSREKKESFPLTVTSAQKNPTAFYLCASSIQGNFIGANVLTFGAGSRLTVL.

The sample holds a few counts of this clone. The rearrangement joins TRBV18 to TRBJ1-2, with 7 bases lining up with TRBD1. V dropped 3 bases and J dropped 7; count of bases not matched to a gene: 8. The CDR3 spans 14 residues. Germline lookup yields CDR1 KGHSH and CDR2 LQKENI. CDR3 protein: CASSPQQGLGGYTF. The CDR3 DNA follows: TGTGCCAGCTCACCCCAACAGGGGCTCGGTGGCTACACCTTC.

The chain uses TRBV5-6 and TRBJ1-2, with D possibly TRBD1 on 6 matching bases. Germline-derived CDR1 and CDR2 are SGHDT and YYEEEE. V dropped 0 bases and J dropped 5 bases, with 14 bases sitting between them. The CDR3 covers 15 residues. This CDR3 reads CASSLVPGARYGYTF. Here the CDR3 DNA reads TGTGCCAGCAGCTTGGTCCCGGGGGCGAGGTATGGCTACACCTTC.

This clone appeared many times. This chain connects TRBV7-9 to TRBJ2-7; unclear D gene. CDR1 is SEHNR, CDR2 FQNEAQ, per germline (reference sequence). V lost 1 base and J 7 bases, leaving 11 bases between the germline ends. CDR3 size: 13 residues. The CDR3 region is CASSLVGREEQYF. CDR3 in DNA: TGTGCCAGCAGCTTAGTCGGCAGAGAAGAGCAGTACTTC. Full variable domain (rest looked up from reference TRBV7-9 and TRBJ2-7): DTGVSQNPRHKITKRGQNVTFRCDPISEHNRLYWYRQTLGQGPEFLTYFQNEAQLEKSRLLSDRFSAERPKGSFSTLEIQRTEQGDSAMYLCASSLVGREEQYFGPGTRLTVT.

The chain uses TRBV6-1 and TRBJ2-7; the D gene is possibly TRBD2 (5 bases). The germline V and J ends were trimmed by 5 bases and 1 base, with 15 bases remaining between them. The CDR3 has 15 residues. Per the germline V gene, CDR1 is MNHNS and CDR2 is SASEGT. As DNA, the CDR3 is TGTGCCAGCAGTCGGGCGGGTCTTATTTCCTACGAGCAGTACTTC. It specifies CASSRAGLISYEQYF.

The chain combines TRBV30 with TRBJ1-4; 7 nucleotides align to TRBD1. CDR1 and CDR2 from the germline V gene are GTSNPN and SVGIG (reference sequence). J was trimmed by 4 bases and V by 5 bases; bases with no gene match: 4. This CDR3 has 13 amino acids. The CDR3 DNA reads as TGTGCCTGGGAGGGACAGCTTAATGAAAAACTGTTTTTT. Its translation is CAWEGQLNEKLFF.